This T cell receptor (beta chain) derives from a study of shared clonotypes between healthy human individuals. Looked up from germline, CDR1 is MNHEY and CDR2 is SMNVEV (reference sequence). Trimming took 5 bases from V and 0 from J, leaving 11 bases between them. The CDR3 loop spans 16 amino acids. Profiling relied on immunoSEQ multiplex PCR, and the TCRdb table lists in-frame clones only, not all of them. The sample contains under 1,100,000 clones, around 74% of which appear only once. This clone was seen more than once but under ten times. V gene TRBV27 combines with J gene TRBJ1-6; maybe TRBD1 (5 bases). The clonotype comes from a young man in good health. Sample: memory CD4+ T cells sorted from blood. The subset here: CD45RA-negative fraction. The CDR3 region has the DNA TGTGCCAGCAGTGCGGGACCTAGCTCCTATAATTCACCCCTCCACTTT. Amino acid sequence: CASSAGPSSYNSPLHF.